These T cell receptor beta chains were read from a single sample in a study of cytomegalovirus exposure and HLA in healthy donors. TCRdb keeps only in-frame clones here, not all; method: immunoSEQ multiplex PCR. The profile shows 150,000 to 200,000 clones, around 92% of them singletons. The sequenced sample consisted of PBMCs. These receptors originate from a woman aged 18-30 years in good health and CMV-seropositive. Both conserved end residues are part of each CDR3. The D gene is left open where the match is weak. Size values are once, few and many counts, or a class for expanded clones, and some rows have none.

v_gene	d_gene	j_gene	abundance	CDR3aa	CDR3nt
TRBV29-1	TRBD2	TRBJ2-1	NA	CSVEDLGLASYNEQFF	TGCAGCGTTGAAGATCTTGGACTAGCGAGTTACAATGAGCAGTTCTTC
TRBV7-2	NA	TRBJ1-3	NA	CASSLVGGYSGNTIYF	TGTGCCAGCAGCTTAGTGGGGGGATACTCTGGAAACACCATATATTTT
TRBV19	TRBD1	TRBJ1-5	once	CASSTPGTGVDWQPQHF	TGTGCCAGTAGTACACCCGGGACAGGGGTCGATTGGCAGCCCCAGCATTTT
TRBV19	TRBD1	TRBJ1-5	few	CASSIMGQGRQPQHF	TGTGCCAGTAGTATTATGGGACAGGGCCGCCAGCCCCAGCATTTT
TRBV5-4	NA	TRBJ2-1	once	CASSSTGSGSNEQFF	TGTGCCAGCAGCTCGACAGGCTCGGGCTCCAATGAGCAGTTCTTC
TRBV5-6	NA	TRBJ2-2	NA	CASTRGLTGELFF	TGTGCCAGCACCCGAGGTTTAACCGGGGAGCTGTTTTTT
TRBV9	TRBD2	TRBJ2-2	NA	CASSVVGLAGVGGELFF	TGTGCCAGCAGCGTAGTAGGGCTAGCGGGAGTAGGCGGGGAGCTGTTTTTT
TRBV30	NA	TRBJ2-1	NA	CAWRRRSGEQFF	TGTGCCTGGAGACGGCGATCGGGGGAGCAGTTCTTC
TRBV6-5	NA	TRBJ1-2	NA	CASNSGNYGYTF	TGTGCCAGCAACTCAGGGAACTATGGCTACACCTTC
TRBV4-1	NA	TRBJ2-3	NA	CASSHPPGLPGADTQYF	TGCGCCAGCAGCCACCCTCCGGGACTCCCGGGGGCAGATACGCAGTATTTT
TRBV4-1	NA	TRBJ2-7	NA	CASSQDPRGKYEQYF	TGCGCCAGCAGCCAAGATCCCCGCGGGAAGTACGAGCAGTACTTC
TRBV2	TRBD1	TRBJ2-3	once	CASSRDRGYVDTQYF	TGTGCCAGCAGTCGGGACAGGGGGTATGTAGATACGCAGTATTTT
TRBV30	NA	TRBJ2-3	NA	CAWNYGRDTQYF	TGTGCCTGGAACTATGGCCGAGATACGCAGTATTTT
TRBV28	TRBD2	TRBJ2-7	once	CASRGGCGPYEQYF	TGTGCCAGCAGGGGGGGGTGTGGACCCTACGAGCAGTACTTC
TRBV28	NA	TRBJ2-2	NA	CASSPLGTGELFF	TGTGCCAGCAGTCCCCTAGGAACCGGGGAGCTGTTTTTT
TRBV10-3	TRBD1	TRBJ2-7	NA	CAIGRTGREQYF	TGTGCCATAGGCCGGACAGGCCGGGAGCAGTACTTC
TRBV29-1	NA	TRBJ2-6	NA	CSVVQIPGANVLTF	TGCAGCGTTGTTCAGATCCCTGGGGCCAACGTCCTGACTTTC
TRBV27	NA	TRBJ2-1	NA	CASSSGQFNEQFF	TGTGCCAGCAGCTCCGGACAGTTCAATGAGCAGTTCTTC
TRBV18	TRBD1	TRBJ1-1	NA	CASSPLMPGGIETEAFF	TGTGCCAGCTCACCACTGATGCCAGGGGGGATTGAGACTGAAGCTTTCTTT
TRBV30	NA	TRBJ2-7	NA	CAWSGTPSYEQYF	TGTGCCTGGAGTGGGACTCCGTCCTACGAGCAGTACTTC
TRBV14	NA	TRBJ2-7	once	CASSQGRGNPHEQYF	TGTGCCAGCAGCCAAGGCCGGGGGAACCCCCACGAGCAGTACTTC
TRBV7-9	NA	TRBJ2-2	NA	CASSFQAVTGELFF	TGTGCCAGCAGCTTCCAGGCAGTCACCGGGGAGCTGTTTTTT
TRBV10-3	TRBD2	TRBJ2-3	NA	CAISEPPSGTDTQYF	TGTGCCATCAGTGAACCCCCTAGCGGTACAGATACGCAGTATTTT
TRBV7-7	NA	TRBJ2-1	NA	CASSLRLSPTGSYNEQFF	TGTGCTAGCAGCTTACGCCTCTCCCCAACGGGCTCCTACAATGAGCAGTTCTTC
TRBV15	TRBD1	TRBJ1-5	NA	CATSRSWSGTGTQPQHF	TGTGCCACCAGCAGAAGTTGGAGCGGGACAGGGACTCAGCCCCAGCATTTT
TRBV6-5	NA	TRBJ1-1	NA	CASSYSRGSEAFF	TGTGCCAGCAGTTACAGCAGGGGTTCGGAAGCTTTCTTT
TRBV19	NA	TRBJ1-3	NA	CASSYRRQLSGNTIYF	TGTGCCAGTAGTTACAGGAGACAGTTATCTGGAAACACCATATATTTT
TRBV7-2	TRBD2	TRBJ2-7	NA	CASSLARGPSGNYEQYF	TGTGCCAGCAGCTTAGCGCGGGGGCCTAGCGGGAACTACGAGCAGTACTTC